This T cell receptor beta chain was captured in a study of shared clonotypes between healthy human individuals. Study-level information: In total, the donors were a couple of women and a few men aged 18 to 49.

V dropped 3 bases and J dropped 14; count of bases not matched to a gene: 13. The CDR3 consists of 15 residues. CDR1 is SGHTS and CDR2 is YDEGEE in the germline V gene. Broader study findings: Rarefaction analysis demonstrated incomplete sorted-subset sequencing notwithstanding large depth. Genetic and exposure-history diversity was limited by the small donor number. Non-shared clonotypes had lower generation probabilities than those shared by all four donors.

TCRdb's table, derived via immunoSEQ multiplex PCR, lists solely in-frame clones and lacks some. The sample shows millions of clones, 85% to 95% of them seen only once. This clone was counted a single time. Its cognate antigen is unknown. J is TRBJ2-1 and V is TRBV5-8; 11 nucleotides agree with TRBD2. The TCR sequence derives from a man younger than 35 in good health. Some clones in this sample may be carry-over from other donors' samples. The sample comprised naive CD4+ T cells from PBMCs. Subset defined: CD45RA+ positively selected. CDR3: CASSYFSASGRKEFF. The CDR3 coding sequence is TGTGCCAGCAGCTACTTTTCGGCTAGCGGGAGGAAGGAGTTCTTC. Full variable domain (remainder filled in from reference TRBV5-8 and TRBJ2-1): EAGVTQSPTHLIKTRGQQATLRCSPISGHTSVYWYQQALGLGLQFLLWYDEGEERNRGNFPPRFSGRQFPNYSSELNVNALELEDSALYLCASSYFSASGRKEFFGPGTRLTVL.